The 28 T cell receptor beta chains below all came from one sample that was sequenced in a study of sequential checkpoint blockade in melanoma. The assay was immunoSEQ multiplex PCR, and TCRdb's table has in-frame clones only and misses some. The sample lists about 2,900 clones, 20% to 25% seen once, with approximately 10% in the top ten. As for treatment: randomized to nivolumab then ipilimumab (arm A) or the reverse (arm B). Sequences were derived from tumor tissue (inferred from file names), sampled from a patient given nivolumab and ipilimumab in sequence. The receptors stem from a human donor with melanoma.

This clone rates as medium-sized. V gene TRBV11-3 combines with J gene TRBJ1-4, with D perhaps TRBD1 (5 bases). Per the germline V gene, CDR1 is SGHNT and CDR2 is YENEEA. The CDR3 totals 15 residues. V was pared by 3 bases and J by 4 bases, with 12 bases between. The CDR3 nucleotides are TGTGCCAGCAGCTTGAAGGGGACGGATAATGAAAAACTGTTTTTT. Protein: CASSLKGTDNEKLFF. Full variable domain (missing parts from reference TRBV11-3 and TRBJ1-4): EAGVVQSPRYKIIEKKQPVAFWCNPISGHNTLYWYLQNLGQGPELLIRYENEEAVDDSQLPKDRFSAERLKGVDSTLKIQPAELGDSAVYLCASSLKGTDNEKLFFGSGTQLSVL.

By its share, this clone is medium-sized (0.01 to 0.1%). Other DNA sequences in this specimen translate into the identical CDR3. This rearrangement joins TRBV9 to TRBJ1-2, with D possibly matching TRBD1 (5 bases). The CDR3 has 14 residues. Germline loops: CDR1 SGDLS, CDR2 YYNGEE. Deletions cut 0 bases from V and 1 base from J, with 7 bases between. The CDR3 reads CASSVGGINYGYTF. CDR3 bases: TGTGCCAGCAGCGTAGGGGGGATTAACTATGGCTACACCTTC.

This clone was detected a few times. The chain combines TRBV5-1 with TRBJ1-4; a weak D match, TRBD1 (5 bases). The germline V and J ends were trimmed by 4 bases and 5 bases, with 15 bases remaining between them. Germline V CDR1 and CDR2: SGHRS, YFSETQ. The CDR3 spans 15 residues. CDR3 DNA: TGCGCCAGCAGCCCCGGGACGGCCGGGAATGAAAAACTGTTTTTT. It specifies CASSPGTAGNEKLFF. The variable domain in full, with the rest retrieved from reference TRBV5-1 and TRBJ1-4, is KAGVTQTPRYLIKTRGQQVTLSCSPISGHRSVSWYQQTPGQGLQFLFEYFSETQRNKGNFPGRFSGRQFSNSRSEMNVSTLELGDSALYLCASSPGTAGNEKLFFGSGTQLSVL.

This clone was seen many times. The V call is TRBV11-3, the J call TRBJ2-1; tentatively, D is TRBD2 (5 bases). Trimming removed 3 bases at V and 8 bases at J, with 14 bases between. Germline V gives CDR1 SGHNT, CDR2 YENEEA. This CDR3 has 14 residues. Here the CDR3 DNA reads TGTGCCAGCAGCTTGCGTGCGGGCGGGTATGAGCAGTTCTTC. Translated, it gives CASSLRAGGYEQFF.

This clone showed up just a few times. CDR3 DNA sequence: TGTGCCGCGGCGGGGCCGCCGGGGGAGACCCAGTACTTC. It is translated as CAAAGPPGETQYF. The J gene is TRBJ2-5, the V gene TRBV6-8; D is possibly TRBD2 (6 bases). Germline V CDR1 and CDR2: MNHGY, SAAAGT. This CDR3 contains 13 residues. V gave up 11 bases and J gave up 5 bases, with 18 bases separating them.

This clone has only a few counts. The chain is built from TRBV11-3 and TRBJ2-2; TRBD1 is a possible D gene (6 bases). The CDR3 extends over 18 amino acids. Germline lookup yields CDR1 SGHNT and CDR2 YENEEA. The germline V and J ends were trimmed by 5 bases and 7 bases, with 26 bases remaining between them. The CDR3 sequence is CASSPLTGSQILRGELFF. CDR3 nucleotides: TGTGCCAGCAGCCCGTTAACAGGGTCGCAAATTCTGCGCGGGGAGCTGTTTTTT. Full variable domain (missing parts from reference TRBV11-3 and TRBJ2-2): EAGVVQSPRYKIIEKKQPVAFWCNPISGHNTLYWYLQNLGQGPELLIRYENEEAVDDSQLPKDRFSAERLKGVDSTLKIQPAELGDSAVYLCASSPLTGSQILRGELFFGEGSRLTVL.

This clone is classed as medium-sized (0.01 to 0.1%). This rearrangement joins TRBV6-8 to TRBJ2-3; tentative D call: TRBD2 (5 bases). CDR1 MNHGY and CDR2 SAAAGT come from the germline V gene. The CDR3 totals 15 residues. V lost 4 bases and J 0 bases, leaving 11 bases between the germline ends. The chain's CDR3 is CASSSTRDSTDTQYF. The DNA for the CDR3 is TGTGCCAGCAGTTCCACTAGAGACAGCACAGATACGCAGTATTTT.

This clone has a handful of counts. DNA for the CDR3: TGCGCCAGCAGCCAGGTTTACGACACTGAAGCTTTCTTT. This translates into CASSQVYDTEAFF. V is TRBV4-1 and J is TRBJ1-1; D gene unclear. The CDR3 has 13 residues. Trimming removed 3 bases from V and 3 bases from J, with 8 bases in between. The germline gives CDR1 MGHRA, CDR2 YSYEKL.

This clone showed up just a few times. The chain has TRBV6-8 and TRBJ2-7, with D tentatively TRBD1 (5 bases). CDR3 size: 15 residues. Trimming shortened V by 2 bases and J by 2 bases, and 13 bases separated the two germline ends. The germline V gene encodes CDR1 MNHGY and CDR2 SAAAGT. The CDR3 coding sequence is TGTGCCAGCAGTTACGGCTTAGGGGCGGCCTACGAGCAGTACTTC. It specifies CASSYGLGAAYEQYF.

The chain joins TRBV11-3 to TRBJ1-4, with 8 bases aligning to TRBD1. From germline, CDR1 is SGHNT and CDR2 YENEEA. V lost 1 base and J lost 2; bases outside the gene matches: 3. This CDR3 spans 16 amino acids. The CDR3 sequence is CASSLVRGLTNEKLFF. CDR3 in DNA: TGTGCCAGCAGCTTAGTCAGGGGGCTGACTAATGAAAAACTGTTTTTT.

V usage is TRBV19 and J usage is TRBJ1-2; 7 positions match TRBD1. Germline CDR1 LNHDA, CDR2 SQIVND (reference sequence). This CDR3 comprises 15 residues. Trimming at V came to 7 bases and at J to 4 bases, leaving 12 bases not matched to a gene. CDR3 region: CASTDQDRSFYGYTF. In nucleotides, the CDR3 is TGTGCCAGTACCGACCAGGACAGGTCTTTCTATGGCTACACCTTC.

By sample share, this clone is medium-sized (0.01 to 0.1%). CDR3 amino acids: CASSVGPTGGTEAFF. DNA of the CDR3: TGTGCCAGCAGCGTAGGACCCACAGGGGGCACTGAAGCTTTCTTT. V is TRBV9 and J is TRBJ1-1, with 8 bases lining up with TRBD1. Trimming at V came to 0 bases and at J to 4 bases, leaving 5 bases not matched to a gene. CDR3 length equals 15 residues. CDR1 is SGDLS, CDR2 YYNGEE, per germline.

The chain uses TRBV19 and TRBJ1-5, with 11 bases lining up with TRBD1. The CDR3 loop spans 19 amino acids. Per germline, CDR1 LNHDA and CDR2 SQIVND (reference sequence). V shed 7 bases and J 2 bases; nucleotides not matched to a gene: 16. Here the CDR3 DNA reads TGTGCCAGTACCCTGAGGGCCAGGACAGGGGGCAGAGGCAATCAGCCCCAGCATTTT. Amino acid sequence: CASTLRARTGGRGNQPQHF.

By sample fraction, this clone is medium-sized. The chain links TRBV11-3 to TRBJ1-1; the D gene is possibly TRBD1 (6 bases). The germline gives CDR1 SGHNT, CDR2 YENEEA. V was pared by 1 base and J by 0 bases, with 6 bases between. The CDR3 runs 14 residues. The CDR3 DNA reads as TGTGCCAGCAGCTTAGGGACAGTGAACACTGAAGCTTTCTTT. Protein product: CASSLGTVNTEAFF. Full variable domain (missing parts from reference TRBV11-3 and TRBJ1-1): EAGVVQSPRYKIIEKKQPVAFWCNPISGHNTLYWYLQNLGQGPELLIRYENEEAVDDSQLPKDRFSAERLKGVDSTLKIQPAELGDSAVYLCASSLGTVNTEAFFGQGTRLTVV.

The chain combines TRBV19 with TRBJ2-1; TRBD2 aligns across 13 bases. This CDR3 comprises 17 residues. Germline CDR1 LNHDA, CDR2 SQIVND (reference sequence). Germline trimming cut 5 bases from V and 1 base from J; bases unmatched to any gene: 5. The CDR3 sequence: CASSATSGGPSYNEQFF. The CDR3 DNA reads TGTGCCAGTAGTGCGACTAGCGGGGGGCCTTCCTACAATGAGCAGTTCTTC. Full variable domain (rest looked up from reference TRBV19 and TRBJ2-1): DGGITQSPKYLFRKEGQNVTLSCEQNLNHDAMYWYRQDPGQGLRLIYYSQIVNDFQKGDIAEGYSVSREKKESFPLTVTSAQKNPTAFYLCASSATSGGPSYNEQFFGPGTRLTVL.

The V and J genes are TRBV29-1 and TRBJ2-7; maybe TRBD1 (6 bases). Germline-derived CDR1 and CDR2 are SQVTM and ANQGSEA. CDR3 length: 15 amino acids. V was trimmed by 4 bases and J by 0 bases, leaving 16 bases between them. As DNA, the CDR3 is TGCAGCGTTGGGGTTCCGATAGGGGGCTCCTACGAGCAGTACTTC. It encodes CSVGVPIGGSYEQYF.

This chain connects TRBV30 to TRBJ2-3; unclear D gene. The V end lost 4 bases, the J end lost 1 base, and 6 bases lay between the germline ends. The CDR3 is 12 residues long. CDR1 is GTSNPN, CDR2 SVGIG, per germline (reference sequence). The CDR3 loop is CAWTPGTDTQYF. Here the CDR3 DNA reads TGTGCCTGGACGCCCGGCACAGATACGCAGTATTTT.

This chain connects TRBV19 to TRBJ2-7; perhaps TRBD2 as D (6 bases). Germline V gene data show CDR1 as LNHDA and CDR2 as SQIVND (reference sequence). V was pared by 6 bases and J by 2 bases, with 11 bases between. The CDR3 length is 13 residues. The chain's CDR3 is CASRSTGAYEQYF. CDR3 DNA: TGTGCCAGTAGATCGACGGGAGCCTACGAGCAGTACTTC. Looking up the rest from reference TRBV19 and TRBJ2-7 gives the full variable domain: DGGITQSPKYLFRKEGQNVTLSCEQNLNHDAMYWYRQDPGQGLRLIYYSQIVNDFQKGDIAEGYSVSREKKESFPLTVTSAQKNPTAFYLCASRSTGAYEQYFGPGTRLTVT.

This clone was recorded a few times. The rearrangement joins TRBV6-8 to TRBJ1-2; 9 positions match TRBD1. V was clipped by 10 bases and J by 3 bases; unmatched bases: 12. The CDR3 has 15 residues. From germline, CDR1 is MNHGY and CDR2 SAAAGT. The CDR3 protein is CAISAGQGRDYGYTF. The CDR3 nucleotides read TGTGCCATCAGCGCCGGACAGGGGAGGGACTATGGCTACACCTTC.

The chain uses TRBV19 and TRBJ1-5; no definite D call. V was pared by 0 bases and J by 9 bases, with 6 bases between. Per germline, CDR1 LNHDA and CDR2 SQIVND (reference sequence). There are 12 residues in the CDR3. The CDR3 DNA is TGTGCCAGTAGTATAGACGAGACGCCCCAGCATTTT. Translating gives CASSIDETPQHF.

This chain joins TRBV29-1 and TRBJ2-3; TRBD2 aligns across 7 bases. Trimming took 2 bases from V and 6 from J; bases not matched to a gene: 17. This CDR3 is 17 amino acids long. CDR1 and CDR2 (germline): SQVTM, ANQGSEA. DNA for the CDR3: TGCAGCGTTGAATTTTGGGGGGGAGATTCAGCGTCGGATACGCAGTATTTT. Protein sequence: CSVEFWGGDSASDTQYF.

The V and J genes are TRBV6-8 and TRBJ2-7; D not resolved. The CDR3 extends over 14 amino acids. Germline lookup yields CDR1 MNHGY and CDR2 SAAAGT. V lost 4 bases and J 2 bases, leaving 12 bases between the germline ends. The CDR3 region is CASSSSRITYEQYF. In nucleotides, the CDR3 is TGTGCCAGCAGTTCATCCCGGATAACCTACGAGCAGTACTTC.

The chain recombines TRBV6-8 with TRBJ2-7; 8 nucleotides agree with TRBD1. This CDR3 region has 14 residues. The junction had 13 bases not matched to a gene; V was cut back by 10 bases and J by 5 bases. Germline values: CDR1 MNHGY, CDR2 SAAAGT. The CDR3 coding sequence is TGTGCCATCAGCGTACAGGGGGGTCAGAACGAGCAGTACTTC. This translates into CAISVQGGQNEQYF.

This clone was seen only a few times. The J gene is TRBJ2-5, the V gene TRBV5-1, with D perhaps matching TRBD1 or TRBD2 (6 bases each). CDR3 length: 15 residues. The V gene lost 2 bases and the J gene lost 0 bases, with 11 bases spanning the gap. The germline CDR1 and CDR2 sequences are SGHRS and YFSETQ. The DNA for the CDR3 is TGCGCCAGCAGCTTAGGAGGGGGGTACCAAGAGACCCAGTACTTC. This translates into CASSLGGGYQETQYF.

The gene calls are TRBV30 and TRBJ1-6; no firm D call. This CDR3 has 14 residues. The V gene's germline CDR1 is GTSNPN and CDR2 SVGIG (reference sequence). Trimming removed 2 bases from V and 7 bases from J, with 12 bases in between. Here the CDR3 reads CAWSLPTTNSPLHF. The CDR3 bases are TGTGCCTGGAGTCTCCCTACAACGAATTCACCCCTCCACTTT.

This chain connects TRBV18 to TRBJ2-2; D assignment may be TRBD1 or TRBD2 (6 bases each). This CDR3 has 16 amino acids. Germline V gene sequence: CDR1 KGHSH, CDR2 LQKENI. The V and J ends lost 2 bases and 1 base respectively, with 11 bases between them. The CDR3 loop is CASSPSGARNTGELFF. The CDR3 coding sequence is TGTGCCAGCTCACCATCGGGGGCCCGGAACACCGGGGAGCTGTTTTTT.

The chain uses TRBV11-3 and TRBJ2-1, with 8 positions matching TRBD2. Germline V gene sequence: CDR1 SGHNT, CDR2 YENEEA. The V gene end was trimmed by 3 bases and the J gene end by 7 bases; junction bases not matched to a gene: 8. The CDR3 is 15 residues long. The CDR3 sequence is CASSLAGGLENEQFF. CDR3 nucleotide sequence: TGTGCCAGCAGCTTGGCGGGGGGCCTAGAGAATGAGCAGTTCTTC.

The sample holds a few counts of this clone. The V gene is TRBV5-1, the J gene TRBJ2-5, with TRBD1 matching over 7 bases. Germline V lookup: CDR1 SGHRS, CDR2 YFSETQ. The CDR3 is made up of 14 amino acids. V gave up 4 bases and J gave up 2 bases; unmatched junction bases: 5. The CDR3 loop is CASSLTGFQETQYF. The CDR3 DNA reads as TGCGCCAGCAGCCTGACAGGGTTTCAAGAGACCCAGTACTTC.